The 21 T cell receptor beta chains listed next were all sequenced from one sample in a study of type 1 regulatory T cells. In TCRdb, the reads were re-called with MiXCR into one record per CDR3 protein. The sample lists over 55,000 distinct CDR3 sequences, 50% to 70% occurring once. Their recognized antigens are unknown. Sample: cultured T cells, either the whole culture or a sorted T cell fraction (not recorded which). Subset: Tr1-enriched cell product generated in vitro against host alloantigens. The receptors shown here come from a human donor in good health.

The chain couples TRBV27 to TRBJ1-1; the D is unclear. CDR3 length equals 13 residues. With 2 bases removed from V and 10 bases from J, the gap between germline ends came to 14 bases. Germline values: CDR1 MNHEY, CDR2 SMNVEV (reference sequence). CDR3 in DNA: TGTGCCAGCAGTTTAGTGTCAGCTACCCCAGCTTTCTTT. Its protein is CASSLVSATPAFF.

As DNA, the CDR3 is TGTGCCAGCAGCAGCGGGAGCCGAGATACGCAGTATTTT. This sequence encodes CASSSGSRDTQYF. The chain has TRBV2 and TRBJ2-3; 8 bases fit TRBD2. V was clipped by 6 bases and J by 5 bases; unmatched bases: 4. Germline assignment: CDR1 SNHLY and CDR2 FYNNEI. The CDR3 consists of 13 residues.

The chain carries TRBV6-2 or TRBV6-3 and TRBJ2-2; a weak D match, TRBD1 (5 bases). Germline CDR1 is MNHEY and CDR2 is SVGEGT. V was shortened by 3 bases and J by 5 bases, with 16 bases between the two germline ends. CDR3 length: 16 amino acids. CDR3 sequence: CASSYGHRIGTGELFF. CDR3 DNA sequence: TGTGCCAGCAGTTATGGACACAGGATTGGAACCGGGGAGCTGTTTTTT.

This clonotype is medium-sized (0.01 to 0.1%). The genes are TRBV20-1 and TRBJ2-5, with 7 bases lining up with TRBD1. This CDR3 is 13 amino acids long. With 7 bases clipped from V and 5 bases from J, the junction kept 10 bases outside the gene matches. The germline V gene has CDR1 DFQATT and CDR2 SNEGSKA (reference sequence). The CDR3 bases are TGCAGTGGCGATAGGGGGCTAAGGGAGACCCAGTACTTC. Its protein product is CSGDRGLRETQYF.

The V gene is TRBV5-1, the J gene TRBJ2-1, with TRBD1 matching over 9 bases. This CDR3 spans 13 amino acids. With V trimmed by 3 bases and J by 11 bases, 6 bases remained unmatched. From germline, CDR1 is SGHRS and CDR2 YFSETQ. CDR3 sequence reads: CASSSGQGIKQFF. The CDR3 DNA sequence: TGCGCCAGCAGCTCGGGACAGGGAATAAAGCAGTTCTTC.

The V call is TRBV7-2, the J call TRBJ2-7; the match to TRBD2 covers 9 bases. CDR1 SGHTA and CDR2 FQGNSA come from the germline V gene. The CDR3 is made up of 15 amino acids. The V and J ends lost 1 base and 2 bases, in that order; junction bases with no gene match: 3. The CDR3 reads CASSLDLAGTYEQYF. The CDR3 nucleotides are TGTGCCAGCAGCTTAGACCTAGCGGGAACCTACGAGCAGTACTTC.

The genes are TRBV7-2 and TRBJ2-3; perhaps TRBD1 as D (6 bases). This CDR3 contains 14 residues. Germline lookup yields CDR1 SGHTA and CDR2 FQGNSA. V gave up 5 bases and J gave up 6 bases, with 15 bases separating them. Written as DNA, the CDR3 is TGTGCCAGCAGCCTGGGGGCTGCATGGGATACGCAGTATTTT. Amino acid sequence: CASSLGAAWDTQYF.

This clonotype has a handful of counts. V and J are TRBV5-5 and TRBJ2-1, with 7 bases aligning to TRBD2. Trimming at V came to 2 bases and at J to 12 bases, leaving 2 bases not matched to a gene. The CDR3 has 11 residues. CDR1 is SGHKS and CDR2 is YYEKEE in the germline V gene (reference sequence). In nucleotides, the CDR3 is TGTGCCAGCAGCTTATGGGAGGGGCAGTTCTTC. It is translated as CASSLWEGQFF.

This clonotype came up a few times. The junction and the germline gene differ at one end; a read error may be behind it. CDR3 coding DNA: TGTGCCAGCAGCTTTTCCACAGGGGCTATGGGGGGGGCAGTCTTC. Translating it yields CASSFSTGAMGGAVF. The chain is built from TRBV7-2 and TRBJ2-7; D possibly matches TRBD1 or TRBD2 (7 bases each). The CDR3 spans 15 residues. In germline, CDR1 is SGHTA, CDR2 FQGNSA. The complete variable domain, with remaining parts taken from reference TRBV7-2 and TRBJ2-7, reads GAGVSQSPSNKVTEKGKDVELRCDPISGHTALYWYRQSLGQGLEFLIYFQGNSAPDKSGLPSDRFSAERTGGSVSTLTIQRTQQEDSAVYLCASSFSTGAMGGAVFGPGTRLTVT.

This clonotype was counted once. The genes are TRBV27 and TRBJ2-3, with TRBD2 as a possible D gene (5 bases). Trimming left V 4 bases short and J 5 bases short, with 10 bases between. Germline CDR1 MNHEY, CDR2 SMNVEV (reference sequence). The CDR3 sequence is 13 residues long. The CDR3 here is CASSSPRGDTQYF. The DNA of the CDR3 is TGTGCCAGCAGTTCACCACGGGGAGATACGCAGTATTTT.

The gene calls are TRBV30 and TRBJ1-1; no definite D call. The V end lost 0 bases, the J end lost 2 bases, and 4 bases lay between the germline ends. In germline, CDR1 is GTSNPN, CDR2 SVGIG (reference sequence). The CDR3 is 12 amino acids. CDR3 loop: CAWSVLNTEAFF. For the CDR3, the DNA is TGTGCCTGGAGTGTACTTAACACTGAAGCTTTCTTT.

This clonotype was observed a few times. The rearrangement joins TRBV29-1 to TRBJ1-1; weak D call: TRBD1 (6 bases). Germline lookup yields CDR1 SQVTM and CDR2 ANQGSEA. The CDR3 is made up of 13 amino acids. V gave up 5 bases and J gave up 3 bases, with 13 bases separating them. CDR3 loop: CSVKGRGHTEAFF. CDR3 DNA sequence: TGCAGCGTTAAGGGCAGGGGACACACTGAAGCTTTCTTT.

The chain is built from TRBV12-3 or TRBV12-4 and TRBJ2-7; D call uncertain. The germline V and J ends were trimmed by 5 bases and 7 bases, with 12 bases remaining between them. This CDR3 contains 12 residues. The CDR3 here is CASSTGSIEQYF. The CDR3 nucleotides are TGTGCCAGCAGTACCGGATCCATAGAGCAGTACTTC.

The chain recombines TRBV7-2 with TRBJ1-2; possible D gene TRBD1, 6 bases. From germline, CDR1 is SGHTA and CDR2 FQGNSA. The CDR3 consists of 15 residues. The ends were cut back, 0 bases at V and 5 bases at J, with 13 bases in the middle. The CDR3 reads CASSLATEGGYGYTF. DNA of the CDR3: TGTGCCAGCAGCTTAGCTACAGAAGGGGGTTATGGCTACACCTTC.

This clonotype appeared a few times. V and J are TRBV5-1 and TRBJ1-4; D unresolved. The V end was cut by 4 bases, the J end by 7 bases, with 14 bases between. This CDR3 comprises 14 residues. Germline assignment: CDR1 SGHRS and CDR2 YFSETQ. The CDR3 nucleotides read TGCGCCAGCAGCATCGGACGGGGAATTGAAAAACTGTTTTTT. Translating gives CASSIGRGIEKLFF.

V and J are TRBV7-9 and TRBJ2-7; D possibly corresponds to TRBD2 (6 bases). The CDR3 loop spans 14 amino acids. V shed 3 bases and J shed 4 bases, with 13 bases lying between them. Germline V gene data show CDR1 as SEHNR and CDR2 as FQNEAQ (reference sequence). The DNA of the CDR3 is TGTGCCAGCAGCTTGGGGCGGGACCTATACGAGCAGTACTTC. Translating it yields CASSLGRDLYEQYF.

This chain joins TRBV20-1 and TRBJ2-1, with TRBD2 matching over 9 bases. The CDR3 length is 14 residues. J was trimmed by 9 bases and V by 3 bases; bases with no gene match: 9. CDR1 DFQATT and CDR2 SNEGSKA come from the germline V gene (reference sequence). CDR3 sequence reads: CSASGAGGQSEQFF. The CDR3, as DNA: TGCAGTGCTAGCGGGGCGGGAGGGCAAAGTGAGCAGTTCTTC.

CDR3 sequence: CASSLTSGRAREQYF. CDR3 DNA: TGTGCCAGCAGTCTGACTAGCGGGAGGGCGAGAGAGCAGTACTTC. V is TRBV5-6 and J is TRBJ2-7, with 14 bases that match TRBD2. This CDR3 is 15 amino acids long. Trimming at V came to 5 bases and at J to 7 bases, leaving 8 bases not matched to a gene. Germline V gene data show CDR1 as SGHDT and CDR2 as YYEEEE.

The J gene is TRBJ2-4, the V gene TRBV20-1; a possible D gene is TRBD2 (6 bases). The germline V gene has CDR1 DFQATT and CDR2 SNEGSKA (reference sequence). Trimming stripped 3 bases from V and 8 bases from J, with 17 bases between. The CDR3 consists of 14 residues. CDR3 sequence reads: CSASARTGVDIQYF. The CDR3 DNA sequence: TGCAGTGCTAGTGCTAGAACGGGAGTTGACATTCAGTACTTC.

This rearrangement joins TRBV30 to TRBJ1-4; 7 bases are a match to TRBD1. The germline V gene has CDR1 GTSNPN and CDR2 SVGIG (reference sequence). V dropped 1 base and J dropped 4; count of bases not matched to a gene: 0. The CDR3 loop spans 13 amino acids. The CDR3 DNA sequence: TGTGCCTGGAGTGGGGACAGTAATGAAAAACTGTTTTTT. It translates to CAWSGDSNEKLFF. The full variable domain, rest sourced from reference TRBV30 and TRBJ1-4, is SQTIHQWPATLVQPVGSPLSLECTVEGTSNPNLYWYRQAAGRGLQLLFYSVGIGQISSEVPQNLSASRPQDRQFILSSKKLLLSDSGFYLCAWSGDSNEKLFFGSGTQLSVL.

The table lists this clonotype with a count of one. Here the CDR3 DNA reads TGCGCCAGCAGCCTCGGACTAGCGGGAGGGCCGGGGGAGACCCAGTACTTC. It codes for CASSLGLAGGPGETQYF. The chain couples TRBV4-1 to TRBJ2-5; 15 bases are shared with TRBD2. This CDR3 has 17 amino acids. Germline assignment: CDR1 MGHRA and CDR2 YSYEKL. V shed 4 bases, J shed 5 bases, and the junction held 8 bases outside the gene matches.